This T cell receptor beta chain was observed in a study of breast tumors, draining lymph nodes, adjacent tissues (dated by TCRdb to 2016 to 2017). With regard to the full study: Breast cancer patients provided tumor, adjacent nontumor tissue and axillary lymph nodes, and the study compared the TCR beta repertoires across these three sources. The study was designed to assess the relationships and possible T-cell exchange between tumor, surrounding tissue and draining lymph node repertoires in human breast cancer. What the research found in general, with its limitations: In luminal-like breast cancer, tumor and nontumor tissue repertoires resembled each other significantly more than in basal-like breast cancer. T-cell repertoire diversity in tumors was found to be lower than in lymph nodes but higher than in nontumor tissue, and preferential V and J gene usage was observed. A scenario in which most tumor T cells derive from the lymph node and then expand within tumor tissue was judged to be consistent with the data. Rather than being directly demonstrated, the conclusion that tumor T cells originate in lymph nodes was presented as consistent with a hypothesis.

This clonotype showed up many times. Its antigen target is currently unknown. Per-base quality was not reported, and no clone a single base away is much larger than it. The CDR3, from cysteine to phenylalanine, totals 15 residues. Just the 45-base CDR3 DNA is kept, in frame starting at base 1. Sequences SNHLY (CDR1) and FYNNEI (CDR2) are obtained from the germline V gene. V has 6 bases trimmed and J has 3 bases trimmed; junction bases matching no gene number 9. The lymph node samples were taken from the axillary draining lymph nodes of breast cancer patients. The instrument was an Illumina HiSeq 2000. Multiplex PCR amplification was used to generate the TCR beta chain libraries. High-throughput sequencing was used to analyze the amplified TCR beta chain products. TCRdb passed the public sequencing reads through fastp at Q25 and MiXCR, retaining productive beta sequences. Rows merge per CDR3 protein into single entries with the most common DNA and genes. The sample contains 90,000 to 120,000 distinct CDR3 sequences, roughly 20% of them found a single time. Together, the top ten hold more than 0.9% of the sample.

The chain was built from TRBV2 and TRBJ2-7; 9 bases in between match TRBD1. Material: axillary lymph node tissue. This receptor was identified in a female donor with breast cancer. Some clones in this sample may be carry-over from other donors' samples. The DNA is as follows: TGTGCCAGCAGAATAGACGGGACAGGGTACTACGAGCAGTACTTC. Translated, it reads CASRIDGTGYYEQYF.